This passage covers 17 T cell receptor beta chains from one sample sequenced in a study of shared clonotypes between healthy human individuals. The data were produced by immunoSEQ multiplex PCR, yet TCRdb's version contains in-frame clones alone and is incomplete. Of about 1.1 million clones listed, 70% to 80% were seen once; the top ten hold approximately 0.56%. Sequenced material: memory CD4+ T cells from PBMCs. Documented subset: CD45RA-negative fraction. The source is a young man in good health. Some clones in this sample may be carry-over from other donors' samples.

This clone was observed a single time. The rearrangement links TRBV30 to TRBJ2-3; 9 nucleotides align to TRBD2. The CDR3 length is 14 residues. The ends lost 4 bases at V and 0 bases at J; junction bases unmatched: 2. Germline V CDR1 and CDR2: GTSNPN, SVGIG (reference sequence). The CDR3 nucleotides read TGTGCCTGGACTAGCGGGGCAAGCACAGATACGCAGTATTTT. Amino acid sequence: CAWTSGASTDTQYF. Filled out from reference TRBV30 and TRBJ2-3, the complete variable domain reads SQTIHQWPATLVQPVGSPLSLECTVEGTSNPNLYWYRQAAGRGLQLLFYSVGIGQISSEVPQNLSASRPQDRQFILSSKKLLLSDSGFYLCAWTSGASTDTQYFGPGTRLTVL.

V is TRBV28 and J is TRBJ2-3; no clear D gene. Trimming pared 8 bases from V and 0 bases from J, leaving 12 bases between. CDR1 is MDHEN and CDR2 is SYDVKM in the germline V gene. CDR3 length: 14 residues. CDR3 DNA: TGTGCCAGCTATAGACCGGATAGCACAGATACGCAGTATTTT. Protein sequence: CASYRPDSTDTQYF.

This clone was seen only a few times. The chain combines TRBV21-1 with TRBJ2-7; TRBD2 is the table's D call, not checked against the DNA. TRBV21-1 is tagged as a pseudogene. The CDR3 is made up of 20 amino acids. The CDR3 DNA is TGTGCCAGCAGCAAAGGTAAGGTGGGACTAGCGGGAGGGCCCTCCCACGAGCAGTACTTC. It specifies CASSKGKVGLAGGPSHEQYF.

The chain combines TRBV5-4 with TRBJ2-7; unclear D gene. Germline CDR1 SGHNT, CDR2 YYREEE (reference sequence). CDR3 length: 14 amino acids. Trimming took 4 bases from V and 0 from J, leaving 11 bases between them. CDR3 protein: CASSPDWGSYEQYF. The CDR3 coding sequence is TGTGCCAGCAGCCCCGATTGGGGCTCCTACGAGCAGTACTTC.

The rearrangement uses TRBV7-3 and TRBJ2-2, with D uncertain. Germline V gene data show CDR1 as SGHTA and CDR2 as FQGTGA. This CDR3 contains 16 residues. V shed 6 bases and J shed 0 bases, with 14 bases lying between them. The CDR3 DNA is TGTGCCAGCAGTCTACTCGGGCCCACGAACACCGGGGAGCTGTTTTTT. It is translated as CASSLLGPTNTGELFF. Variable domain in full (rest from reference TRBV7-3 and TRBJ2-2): GAGVSQTPSNKVTEKGKYVELRCDPISGHTALYWYRQSLGQGPEFLIYFQGTGAADDSGLPNDRFFAVRPEGSVSTLKIQRTERGDSAVYLCASSLLGPTNTGELFFGEGSRLTVL.

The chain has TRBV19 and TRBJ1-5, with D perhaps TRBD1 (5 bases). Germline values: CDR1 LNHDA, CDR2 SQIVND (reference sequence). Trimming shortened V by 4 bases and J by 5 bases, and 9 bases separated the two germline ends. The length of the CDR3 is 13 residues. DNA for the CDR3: TGTGCCAGTAGTAGACGGGGGGATCAGCCCCAGCATTTT. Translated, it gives CASSRRGDQPQHF.

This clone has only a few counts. CDR3 sequence reads: CASSLFGGNEQFF. CDR3 in DNA: TGTGCCAGCAGCTTATTTGGGGGAAATGAGCAGTTCTTC. The gene calls are TRBV7-3 and TRBJ2-1; D possibly matches TRBD1 or TRBD2 (5 bases each). Per the germline V gene, CDR1 is SGHTA and CDR2 is FQGTGA. The V gene lost 2 bases and the J gene lost 7 bases, with 9 bases spanning the gap. This CDR3 contains 13 residues.

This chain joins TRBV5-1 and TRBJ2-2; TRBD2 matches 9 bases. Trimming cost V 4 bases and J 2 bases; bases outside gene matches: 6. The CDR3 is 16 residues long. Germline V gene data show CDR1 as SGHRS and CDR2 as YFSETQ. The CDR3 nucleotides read TGCGCCAGCAGCGCTCTCCTAGCGGGAAACACCGGGGAGCTGTTTTTT. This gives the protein CASSALLAGNTGELFF.

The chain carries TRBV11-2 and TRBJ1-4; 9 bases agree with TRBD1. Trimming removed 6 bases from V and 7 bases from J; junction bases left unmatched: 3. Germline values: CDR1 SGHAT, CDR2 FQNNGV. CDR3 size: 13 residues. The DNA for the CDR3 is TGTGCCAGCAGAGGGGACAGGGTTGAAAAACTGTTTTTT. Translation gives CASRGDRVEKLFF.

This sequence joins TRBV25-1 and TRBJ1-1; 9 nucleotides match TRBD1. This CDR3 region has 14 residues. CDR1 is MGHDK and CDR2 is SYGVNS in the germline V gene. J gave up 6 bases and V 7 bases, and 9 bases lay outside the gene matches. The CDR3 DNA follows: TGTGCCAGCACCGACAGGGGGGGTTTCGCTGAAGCTTTCTTT. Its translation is CASTDRGGFAEAFF. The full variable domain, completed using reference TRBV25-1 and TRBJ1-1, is EADIYQTPRYLVIGTGKKITLECSQTMGHDKMYWYQQDPGMELHLIHYSYGVNSTEKGDLSSESTVSRIRTEHFPLTLESARPSHTSQYLCASTDRGGFAEAFFGQGTRLTVV.

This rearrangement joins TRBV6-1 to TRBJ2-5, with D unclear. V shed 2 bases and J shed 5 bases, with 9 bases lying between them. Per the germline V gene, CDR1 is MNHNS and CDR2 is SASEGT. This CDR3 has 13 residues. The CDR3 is CASSERHLETQYF. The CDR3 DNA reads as TGTGCCAGCAGTGAACGGCACCTGGAGACCCAGTACTTC.

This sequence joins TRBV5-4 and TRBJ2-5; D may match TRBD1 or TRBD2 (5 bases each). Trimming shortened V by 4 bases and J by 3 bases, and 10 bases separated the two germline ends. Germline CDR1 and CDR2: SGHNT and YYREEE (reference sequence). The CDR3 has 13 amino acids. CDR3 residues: CASSGGPEETQYF. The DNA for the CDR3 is TGTGCCAGCAGCGGGGGACCTGAAGAGACCCAGTACTTC.

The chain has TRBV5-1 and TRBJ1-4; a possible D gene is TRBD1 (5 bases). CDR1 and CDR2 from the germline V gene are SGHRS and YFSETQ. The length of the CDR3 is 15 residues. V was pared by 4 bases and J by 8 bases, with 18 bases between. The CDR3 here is CASSEGLYVEEKLFF. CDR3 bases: TGCGCCAGCAGCGAGGGACTCTACGTGGAAGAAAAACTGTTTTTT.

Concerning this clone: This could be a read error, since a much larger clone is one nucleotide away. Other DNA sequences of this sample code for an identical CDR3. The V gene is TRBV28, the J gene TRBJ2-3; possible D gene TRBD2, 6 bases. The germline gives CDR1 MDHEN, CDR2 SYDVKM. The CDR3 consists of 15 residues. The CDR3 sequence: CASSSPGTSTDTQYF. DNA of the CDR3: TGTGCCAGCAGTTCACCTGGAACTAGCACGGATACGCAGTATTTT.

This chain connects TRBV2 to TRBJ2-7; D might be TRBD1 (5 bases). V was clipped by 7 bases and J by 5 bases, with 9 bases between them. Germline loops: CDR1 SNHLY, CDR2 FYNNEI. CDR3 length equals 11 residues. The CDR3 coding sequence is TGTGCCAGCACCCAGGGCCACGAGCAGTACTTC. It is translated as CASTQGHEQYF.

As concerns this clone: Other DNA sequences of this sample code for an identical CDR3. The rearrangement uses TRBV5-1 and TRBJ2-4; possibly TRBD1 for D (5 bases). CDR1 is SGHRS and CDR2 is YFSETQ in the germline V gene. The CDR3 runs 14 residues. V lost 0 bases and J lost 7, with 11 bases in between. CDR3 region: CASSLGQGWNIQYF. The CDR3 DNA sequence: TGCGCCAGCAGCTTGGGCCAGGGTTGGAACATTCAGTACTTC. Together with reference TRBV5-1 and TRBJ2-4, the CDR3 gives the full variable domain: KAGVTQTPRYLIKTRGQQVTLSCSPISGHRSVSWYQQTPGQGLQFLFEYFSETQRNKGNFPGRFSGRQFSNSRSEMNVSTLELGDSALYLCASSLGQGWNIQYFGAGTRLSVL.

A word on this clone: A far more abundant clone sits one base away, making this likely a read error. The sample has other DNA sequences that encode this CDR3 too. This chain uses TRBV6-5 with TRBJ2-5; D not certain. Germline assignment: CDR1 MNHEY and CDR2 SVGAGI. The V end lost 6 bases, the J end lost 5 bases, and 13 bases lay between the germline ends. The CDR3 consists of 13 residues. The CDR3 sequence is CASSPDNRETQYF. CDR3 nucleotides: TGTGCCAGCAGCCCCGACAATCGGGAGACCCAGTACTTC.